Shown below are 26 T cell receptor beta chains from a single sample sequenced in a study of T cell repertoires in cytomegalovirus infection. TCRdb re-called the reads through MiXCR, storing one row per CDR3 protein. The sample comprises roughly 800,000 distinct CDR3 sequences, 25% to 30% of which are singletons, and around 12% rests with the top ten. For these receptors, no antigen is known. The source material was cultured CD8+ T cells from PBMCs, sampled from culture after CMV antigen stimulation. These receptors were taken from a human donor in good health (CMV status not recorded). Some clones in this sample may be carry-over from other donors' samples.

The chain employs TRBV6-5 and TRBJ1-2; D uncertain. V lost 0 bases, J lost 2 bases, and 7 bases lay in between. The CDR3 runs to 14 residues. Per germline, CDR1 MNHEY and CDR2 SVGAGI. The CDR3: CASSYSSGNYGYTF. Written as DNA, the CDR3 is TGTGCCAGCAGTTACTCGAGCGGGAACTATGGCTACACCTTC.

This clonotype was picked up many times. CDR3 sequence (DNA): TGTGCCAGCAGCTCCGTCAGCACAGATACGCAGTATTTT. It yields the protein CASSSVSTDTQYF. The chain recombines TRBV7-6 with TRBJ2-3; D not certain. There are 13 residues in the CDR3. V gave up 4 bases and J gave up 0 bases, with 5 bases separating them. CDR1 and CDR2 from the germline V gene are SGHVS and FNYEAQ.

This clonotype was counted between two and nine times. The rearrangement links TRBV6-1 to TRBJ2-1; either TRBD1 or TRBD2 may fit D (6 bases each). From germline, CDR1 is MNHNS and CDR2 SASEGT. Trimming removed 5 bases from V and 0 bases from J, with 17 bases in between. This CDR3 contains 17 residues. CDR3 nucleotides: TGTGCCAGCAGTTCCTTAGGAGGGGGGAGCTCCTACAATGAGCAGTTCTTC. Encoded protein: CASSSLGGGSSYNEQFF.

In its sample, this clonotype was seen many times. As DNA, the CDR3 is TGTGCCAGCAGCTTAGTCTCGGCAGATACGCAGTATTTT. This gives the protein CASSLVSADTQYF. The chain links TRBV7-2 to TRBJ2-3, with unresolved D. Germline CDR1 SGHTA, CDR2 FQGNSA. The CDR3 totals 13 residues. Trimming removed 1 base from V and 4 bases from J, with 6 bases in between.

The chain carries TRBV27 and TRBJ2-7, with D uncertain. The germline V gene encodes CDR1 MNHEY and CDR2 SMNVEV (reference sequence). The CDR3 is 13 amino acids. V was trimmed by 1 base and J by 2 bases, leaving 6 bases between them. The CDR3 DNA follows: TGTGCCAGCAGTTTATTGCAGGCCTACGAGCAGTACTTC. It is translated as CASSLLQAYEQYF.

As regards this clonotype: Germline is not matched at one junction end, which may reflect a read error. This rearrangement joins TRBV9 to TRBJ1-1; D uncertain. Germline CDR1 and CDR2: SGDLS and YYNGEE. This CDR3 is 8 amino acids long. CDR3: CASSVGIF. CDR3 in DNA: TGTGCCAGCAGCGTAGGGATCTTT.

This clonotype was seen ten or more times. The V gene is TRBV7-6, the J gene TRBJ1-5, with TRBD1 as a possible D gene (6 bases). CDR1 and CDR2 (germline): SGHVS, FNYEAQ. V was clipped by 0 bases and J by 2 bases, with 11 bases between them. The length of the CDR3 is 16 residues. The CDR3 protein is CASSLAGGARNQPQHF. Written as DNA, the CDR3 is TGTGCCAGCAGCTTAGCCGGGGGGGCGCGCAATCAGCCCCAGCATTTT.

The chain joins TRBV19 to TRBJ1-2; 10 bases align to TRBD1. V trimming: 7 bases; J trimming: 6 bases; junction bases outside the gene matches: 17. There are 17 residues in the CDR3. Germline V lookup: CDR1 LNHDA, CDR2 SQIVND (reference sequence). For the CDR3, the DNA is TGTGCCAGTACTCGACAGGGGGCCATCCGTTTAGGGGATGGCTACACCTTC. This encodes CASTRQGAIRLGDGYTF.

The chain has TRBV7-9 and TRBJ2-7; D unclear. CDR1 is SEHNR and CDR2 is FQNEAQ in the germline V gene (reference sequence). The CDR3 is made up of 12 amino acids. V was cut by 4 bases and J by 3 bases, with 7 bases left in between. CDR3 region: CASSSDRYEQYF. The CDR3 nucleotides read TGTGCCAGCAGCTCCGACCGCTACGAGCAGTACTTC.

The chain uses TRBV3-1 and TRBJ2-2; D may be TRBD1 (6 bases). The V and J ends lost 2 bases and 7 bases respectively, with 11 bases between them. CDR1 LGHDT and CDR2 YNNKEL come from the germline V gene (reference sequence). CDR3 length: 14 amino acids. In DNA, the CDR3 is TGTGCCAGCAGCCAAATTGGGGGCCACGGGGAGCTGTTTTTT. Protein product: CASSQIGGHGELFF.

This chain joins TRBV29-1 and TRBJ2-3; 10 positions match TRBD2. V gave up 2 bases and J gave up 5 bases; unmatched junction bases: 7. This CDR3 region has 15 residues. The germline gives CDR1 SQVTM, CDR2 ANQGSEA. The CDR3 here is CSVELPTSGVDTQYF. The CDR3 DNA reads as TGCAGCGTTGAATTGCCTACTAGCGGGGTAGATACGCAGTATTTT.

This rearrangement joins TRBV20-1 to TRBJ2-7; D possibly uses TRBD1 or TRBD2 (5 bases each). V lost 1 base and J lost 6, with 22 bases in between. There are 16 residues in the CDR3. The germline V gene has CDR1 DFQATT and CDR2 SNEGSKA (reference sequence). Written as DNA, the CDR3 is TGCAGTGCTAGAGTAGGTAGGGGAGAAACAGTAAGCGAGCAGTACTTC. The encoded protein is CSARVGRGETVSEQYF.

This clonotype has more than one count but fewer than ten. The rearrangement links TRBV12-3 or TRBV12-4 to TRBJ1-2; weak D call: TRBD1 (5 bases). Trimming removed 5 bases at V and 3 bases at J, with 10 bases between. This CDR3 contains 13 residues. DNA for the CDR3: TGTGCCAGCAGTCGGGGGGGTTACTATGGCTACACCTTC. This sequence encodes CASSRGGYYGYTF.

This chain joins TRBV2 and TRBJ2-7, with D maybe TRBD1 (7 bases). The CDR3 is 15 amino acids. Germline CDR1 is SNHLY and CDR2 is FYNNEI. V lost 9 bases, J lost 2 bases, and 20 bases lay in between. CDR3 coding DNA: TGTGCCAGTACCTACTTACCAGGGGGGCCCTACGAGCAGTACGTC. Translation: CASTYLPGGPYEQYV.

This clonotype came up a few times. V and J are TRBV9 and TRBJ2-3; 9 positions match TRBD2. The V gene's germline CDR1 is SGDLS and CDR2 YYNGEE. With 4 bases clipped from V and 4 bases from J, the junction kept 10 bases outside the gene matches. The CDR3 sequence is 16 residues long. This CDR3 reads CASSPRAGGSSDTQYF. For the CDR3, the DNA is TGTGCCAGCAGCCCCCGGGCGGGGGGGTCGTCAGATACGCAGTATTTT.

This clonotype has only a few counts. The chain couples TRBV27 to TRBJ1-1; unclear D gene. The CDR3 totals 15 residues. Trimming shortened V by 3 bases and J by 4 bases, and 15 bases separated the two germline ends. The germline V gene has CDR1 MNHEY and CDR2 SMNVEV (reference sequence). The CDR3 nucleotides read TGTGCCAGCAGTTTCTCTCAAATGAGTGCCACTGAAGCTTTCTTT. Translated, it gives CASSFSQMSATEAFF.

This clonotype was picked up a small number of times. This chain links TRBV12-3 or TRBV12-4 with TRBJ2-1; D ambiguous. V dropped 3 bases and J dropped 4 bases, with 10 bases sitting between them. There are 14 residues in the CDR3. CDR3 amino acids: CASSFEGPYNEQFF. CDR3 DNA: TGTGCCAGCAGTTTCGAAGGGCCATACAATGAGCAGTTCTTC.

The gene calls are TRBV12-5 and TRBJ1-1; no definite D call. Germline CDR1 reads LGHNT; CDR2 reads FRNRAP. Between the trimmed V and J ends, which lost 5 bases and 0 bases, there was a span of 22 bases. This CDR3 has 18 residues. The CDR3 bases are TGTGCTAGTGGTGTTTCCCGGACGGGGATTAAAATGAACACTGAAGCTTTCTTT. Translated, it gives CASGVSRTGIKMNTEAFF.

This clonotype was counted many times. This rearrangement joins TRBV7-2 to TRBJ2-4; the D is unclear. Germline V gene lookup returns CDR1 SGHTA and CDR2 FQGNSA. The CDR3 has 16 amino acids. The V gene lost 4 bases and the J gene lost 0 bases, with 13 bases spanning the gap. The CDR3 region has the DNA TGTGCCAGCAGCTGGGCGGTTTCCCGAGCCAAAAACATTCAGTACTTC. Protein product: CASSWAVSRAKNIQYF.

V and J are TRBV10-1 and TRBJ2-1; D possibly corresponds to TRBD2 (5 bases). This CDR3 contains 17 residues. Per germline, CDR1 WNHNN and CDR2 SYGVQD (reference sequence). The germline V and J ends were trimmed by 0 bases and 7 bases, with 19 bases remaining between them. This chain's CDR3 is CASSESYETGFSNEQFF. In nucleotides, the CDR3 is TGCGCCAGCAGTGAGTCGTACGAGACGGGGTTTTCAAATGAGCAGTTCTTC.

On this clonotype itself: The junction shows a germline mismatch at one end, possibly a read error. The chain combines TRBV4-3 with TRBJ1-1; a possible D gene is TRBD1 (6 bases). CDR1 is LGHNA and CDR2 is YSLEER in the germline V gene. The CDR3 is 15 residues long. The CDR3 DNA reads TGCGCCGGCAGCCAAGATAACAGGGCGAACACTGAAGCTTTCTTT. Its translation is CAGSQDNRANTEAFF.

J is TRBJ2-4 and V is TRBV20-1, with TRBD2 identical over 7 bases. The germline V gene has CDR1 DFQATT and CDR2 SNEGSKA (reference sequence). V shed 4 bases and J 0 bases; nucleotides not matched to a gene: 9. The CDR3 runs 16 residues. CDR3: CSAIPGGARAKNIQYF. The CDR3, as DNA: TGCAGTGCTATCCCGGGAGGAGCTCGAGCCAAAAACATTCAGTACTTC.

This clonotype was counted only a few times. The chain links TRBV5-4 to TRBJ2-3; 7 positions agree with TRBD1. The CDR3 is made up of 17 amino acids. Germline loops: CDR1 SGHNT, CDR2 YYREEE (reference sequence). V was pared by 0 bases and J by 4 bases, with 11 bases of the junction left unmatched. The CDR3 reads CASSLALGGVGSDTQYF. The CDR3 nucleotides read TGTGCCAGCAGCTTGGCTTTAGGGGGCGTAGGCTCAGATACGCAGTATTTT.

The gene calls are TRBV5-4 and TRBJ1-1; D unclear. Trimming pared 4 bases from V and 4 bases from J, leaving 20 bases between. Germline-derived CDR1 and CDR2 are SGHNT and YYREEE (reference sequence). This CDR3 has 16 amino acids. CDR3 amino acids: CASSVEEDPLGTEAFF. For the CDR3, the DNA is TGTGCCAGCAGCGTTGAAGAGGATCCTCTGGGCACTGAAGCTTTCTTT.

The gene calls are TRBV27 and TRBJ1-1; D ambiguous. Per germline, CDR1 MNHEY and CDR2 SMNVEV (reference sequence). Deletions cut 4 bases from V and 0 bases from J, with 9 bases between. The CDR3 consists of 14 residues. CDR3 loop: CASSSFSLNTEAFF. In nucleotides, the CDR3 is TGTGCCAGCAGTTCCTTTTCGTTGAACACTGAAGCTTTCTTT.

This clonotype was counted only a few times. The chain uses TRBV24-1 and TRBJ1-1, with D possibly TRBD1 on 6 matching bases. The CDR3 is 14 residues long. Germline values: CDR1 KGHDR, CDR2 SFDVKD. V was trimmed by 7 bases and J by 1 base, leaving 12 bases between them. The CDR3 spells CATSLGHPNTEAFF. The CDR3 DNA follows: TGTGCCACCAGCCTGGGACACCCGAACACTGAAGCTTTCTTT.